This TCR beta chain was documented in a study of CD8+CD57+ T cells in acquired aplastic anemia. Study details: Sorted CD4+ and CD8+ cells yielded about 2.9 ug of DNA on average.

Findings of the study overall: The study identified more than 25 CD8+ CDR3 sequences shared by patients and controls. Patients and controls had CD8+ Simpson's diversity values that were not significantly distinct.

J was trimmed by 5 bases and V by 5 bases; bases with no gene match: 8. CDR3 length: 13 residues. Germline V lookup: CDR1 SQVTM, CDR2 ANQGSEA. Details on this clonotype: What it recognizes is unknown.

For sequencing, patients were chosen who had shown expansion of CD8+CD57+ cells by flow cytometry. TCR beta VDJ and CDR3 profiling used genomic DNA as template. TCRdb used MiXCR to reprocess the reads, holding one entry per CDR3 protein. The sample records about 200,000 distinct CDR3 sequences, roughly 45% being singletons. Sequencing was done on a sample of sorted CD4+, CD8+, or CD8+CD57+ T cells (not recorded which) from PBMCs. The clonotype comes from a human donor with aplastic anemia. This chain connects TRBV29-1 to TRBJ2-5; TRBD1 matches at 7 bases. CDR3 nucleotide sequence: TGCAGCGTTCAGGTGACAGGGAGTGAGACCCAGTACTTC. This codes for CSVQVTGSETQYF.